This TCR beta chain was identified in a study of cytomegalovirus exposure and HLA in healthy donors. Study-level points and caveats: Researchers reported in a later analysis that a missense DCLRE1C variant was tied to TCR beta V- and J-gene trimming.

With V trimmed by 5 bases and J by 8 bases, 13 bases remained unmatched. The germline V gene has CDR1 ENHRY and CDR2 SYGVKD. This CDR3 is 15 amino acids long. On this clone itself: The antigen is undetermined. Distinct nucleotide sequences in the sample also encode this CDR3.

The study ran its PCR with 60 Vbeta and 13 Jbeta primers. Method: immunoSEQ multiplex PCR; TCRdb's copy keeps in-frame clones and lacks some. In the table there are 150,000 or so clones, roughly 70% of which are singletons. Source material: PBMCs. The receptor's source is a male donor in good health and CMV-seronegative. This chain connects TRBV10-3 to TRBJ1-2, with TRBD1 matching 8 bases. CDR3 sequence: CAISTDRVGREGYTF. The CDR3, as DNA: TGTGCCATCAGTACGGACAGGGTGGGGAGAGAAGGCTACACCTTC.